This T cell receptor beta chain was obtained from a study of blood T cell repertoires in COVID-19. The protocol was immunoSEQ multiplex PCR, while the TCRdb copy is restricted to in-frame clones and leaves out a portion. Seen here are about 53,000 clones, 60% to 80% observed once, and the top ten hold 40% to 45%. Per the germline V gene, CDR1 is SEHNR and CDR2 is FQNEAQ (reference sequence). CDR3 length: 14 residues. V was shortened by 6 bases and J by 5 bases, with 14 bases between the two germline ends. The receptor was isolated from a man in his 70s with active or convalescent COVID-19. What was sequenced was peripheral blood. The chain links TRBV7-9 to TRBJ1-5, with D hard to call. CDR3 in DNA: TGTGCCAGCAGTTACGGGGTCCAGTATCAGCCCCAGCATTTT. Translation gives CASSYGVQYQPQHF. Using reference TRBV7-9 and TRBJ1-5 for the parts outside the CDR3, the full variable domain is DTGVSQNPRHKITKRGQNVTFRCDPISEHNRLYWYRQTLGQGPEFLTYFQNEAQLEKSRLLSDRFSAERPKGSFSTLEIQRTEQGDSAMYLCASSYGVQYQPQHFGDGTRLSIL.